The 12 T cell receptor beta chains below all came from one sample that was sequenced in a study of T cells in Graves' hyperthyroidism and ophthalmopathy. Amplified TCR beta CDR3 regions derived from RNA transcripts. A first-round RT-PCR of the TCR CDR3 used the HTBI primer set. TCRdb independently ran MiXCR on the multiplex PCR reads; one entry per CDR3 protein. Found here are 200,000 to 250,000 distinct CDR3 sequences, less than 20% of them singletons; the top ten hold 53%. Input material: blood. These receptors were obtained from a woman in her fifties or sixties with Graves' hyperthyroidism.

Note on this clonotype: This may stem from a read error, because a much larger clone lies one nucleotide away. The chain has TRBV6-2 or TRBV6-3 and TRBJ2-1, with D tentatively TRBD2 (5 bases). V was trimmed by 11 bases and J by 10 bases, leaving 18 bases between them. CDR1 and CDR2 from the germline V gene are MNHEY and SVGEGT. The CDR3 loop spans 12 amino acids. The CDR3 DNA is TGTGCCGGCACCGCACCTCCGGGAGAGCAGTTCTTC. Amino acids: CAGTAPPGEQFF.

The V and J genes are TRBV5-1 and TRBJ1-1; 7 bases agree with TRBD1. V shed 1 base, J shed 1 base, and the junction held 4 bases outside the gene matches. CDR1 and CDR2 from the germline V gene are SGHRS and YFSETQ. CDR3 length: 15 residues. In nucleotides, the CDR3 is TGCGCCAGCAGCTTGCGCGGGACAGCGAACACTGAAGCTTTCTTT. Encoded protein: CASSLRGTANTEAFF.

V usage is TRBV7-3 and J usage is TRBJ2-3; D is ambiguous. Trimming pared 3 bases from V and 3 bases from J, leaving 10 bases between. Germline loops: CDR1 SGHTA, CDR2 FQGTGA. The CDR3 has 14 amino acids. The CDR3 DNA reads TGTGCCAGCAGCTTGGGTTTAGTGACAGATACGCAGTATTTT. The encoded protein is CASSLGLVTDTQYF.

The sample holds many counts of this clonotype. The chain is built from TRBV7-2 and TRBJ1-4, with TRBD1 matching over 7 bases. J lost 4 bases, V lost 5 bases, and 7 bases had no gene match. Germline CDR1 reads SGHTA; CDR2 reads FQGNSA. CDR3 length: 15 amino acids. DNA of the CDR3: TGTGCCAGCAGCAACAGACAGGGAAATAATGAAAAACTGTTTTTT. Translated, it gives CASSNRQGNNEKLFF.

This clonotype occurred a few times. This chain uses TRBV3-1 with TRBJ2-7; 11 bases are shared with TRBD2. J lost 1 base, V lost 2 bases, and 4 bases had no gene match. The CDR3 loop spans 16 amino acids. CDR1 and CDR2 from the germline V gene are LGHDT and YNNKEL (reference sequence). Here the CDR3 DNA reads TGTGCCAGCAGCCAAACTAGCGGGAGAGCTTCCTACGAGCAGTACTTC. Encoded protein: CASSQTSGRASYEQYF.

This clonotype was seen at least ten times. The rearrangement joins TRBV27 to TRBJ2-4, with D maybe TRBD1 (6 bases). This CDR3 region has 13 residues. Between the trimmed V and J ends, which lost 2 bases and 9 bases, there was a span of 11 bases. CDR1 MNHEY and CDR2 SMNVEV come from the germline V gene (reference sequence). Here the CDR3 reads CASSLNVGGIQYF. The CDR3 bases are TGTGCCAGCAGTTTAAATGTAGGGGGCATTCAGTACTTC.

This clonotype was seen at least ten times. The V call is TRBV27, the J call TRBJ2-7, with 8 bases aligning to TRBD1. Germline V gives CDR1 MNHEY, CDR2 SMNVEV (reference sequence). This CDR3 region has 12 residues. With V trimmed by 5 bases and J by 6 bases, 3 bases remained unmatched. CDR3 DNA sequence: TGTGCCAGCAGTCCAGGGACAGGCGAGCAGTACTTC. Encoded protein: CASSPGTGEQYF.

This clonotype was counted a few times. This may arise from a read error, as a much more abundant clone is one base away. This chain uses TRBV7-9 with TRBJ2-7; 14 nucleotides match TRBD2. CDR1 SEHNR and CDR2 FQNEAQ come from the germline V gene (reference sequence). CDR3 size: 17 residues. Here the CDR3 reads CTSSRPGLAGVGDEQYF. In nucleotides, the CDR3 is TGTACCAGCAGCCGCCCGGGACTAGCGGGAGTGGGAGACGAGCAGTACTTC.

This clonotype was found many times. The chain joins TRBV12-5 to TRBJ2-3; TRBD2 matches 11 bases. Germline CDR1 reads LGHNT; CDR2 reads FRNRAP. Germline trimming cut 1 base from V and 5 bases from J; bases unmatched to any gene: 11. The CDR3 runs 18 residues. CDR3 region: CASGLALGLAEGRDTQYF. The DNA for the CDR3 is TGTGCTAGTGGTTTGGCCCTGGGACTAGCGGAGGGACGAGATACGCAGTATTTT.

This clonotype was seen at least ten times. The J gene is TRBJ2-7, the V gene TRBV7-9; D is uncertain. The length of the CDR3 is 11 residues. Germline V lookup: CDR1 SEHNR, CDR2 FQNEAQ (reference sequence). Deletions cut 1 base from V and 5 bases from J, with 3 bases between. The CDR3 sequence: CASSLEDEQYF. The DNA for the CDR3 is TGTGCCAGCAGCTTAGAGGACGAGCAGTACTTC.

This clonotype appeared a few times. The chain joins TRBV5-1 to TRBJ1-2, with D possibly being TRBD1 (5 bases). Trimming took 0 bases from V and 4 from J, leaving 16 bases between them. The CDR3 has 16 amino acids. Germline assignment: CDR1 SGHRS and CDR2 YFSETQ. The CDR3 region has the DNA TGCGCCAGCAGCTTGGAGGGAGACAGCTCAACCTATGGCTACACCTTC. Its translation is CASSLEGDSSTYGYTF.

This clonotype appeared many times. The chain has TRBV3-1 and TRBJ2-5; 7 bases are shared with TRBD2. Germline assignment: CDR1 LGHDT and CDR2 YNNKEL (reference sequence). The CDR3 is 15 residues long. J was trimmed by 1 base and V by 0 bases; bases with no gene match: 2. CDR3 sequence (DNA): TGTGCCAGCAGCCAAGACCGACTAGCCCAAGAGACCCAGTACTTC. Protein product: CASSQDRLAQETQYF.